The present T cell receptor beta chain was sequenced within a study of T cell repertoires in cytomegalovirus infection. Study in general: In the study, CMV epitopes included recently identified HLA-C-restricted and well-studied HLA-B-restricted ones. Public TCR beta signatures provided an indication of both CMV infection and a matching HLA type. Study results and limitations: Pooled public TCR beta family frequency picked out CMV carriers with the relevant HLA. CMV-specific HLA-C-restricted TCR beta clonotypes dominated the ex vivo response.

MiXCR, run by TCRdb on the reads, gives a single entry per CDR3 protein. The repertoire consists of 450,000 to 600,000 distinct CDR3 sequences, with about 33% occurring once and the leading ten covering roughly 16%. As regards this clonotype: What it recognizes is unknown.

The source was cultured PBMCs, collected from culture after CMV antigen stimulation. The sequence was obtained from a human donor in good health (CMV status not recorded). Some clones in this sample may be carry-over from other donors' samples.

This CDR3 is CASSQLGDTEAFF. The CDR3 DNA reads as TGTGCCAGCAGCCAACTAGGGGACACTGAAGCTTTCTTT. V is TRBV7-3 and J is TRBJ1-1; D might be TRBD1 (5 bases). In germline, CDR1 is SGHTA, CDR2 FQGTGA. V gave up 5 bases and J gave up 3 bases, with 10 bases separating them. The CDR3 is 13 residues long.